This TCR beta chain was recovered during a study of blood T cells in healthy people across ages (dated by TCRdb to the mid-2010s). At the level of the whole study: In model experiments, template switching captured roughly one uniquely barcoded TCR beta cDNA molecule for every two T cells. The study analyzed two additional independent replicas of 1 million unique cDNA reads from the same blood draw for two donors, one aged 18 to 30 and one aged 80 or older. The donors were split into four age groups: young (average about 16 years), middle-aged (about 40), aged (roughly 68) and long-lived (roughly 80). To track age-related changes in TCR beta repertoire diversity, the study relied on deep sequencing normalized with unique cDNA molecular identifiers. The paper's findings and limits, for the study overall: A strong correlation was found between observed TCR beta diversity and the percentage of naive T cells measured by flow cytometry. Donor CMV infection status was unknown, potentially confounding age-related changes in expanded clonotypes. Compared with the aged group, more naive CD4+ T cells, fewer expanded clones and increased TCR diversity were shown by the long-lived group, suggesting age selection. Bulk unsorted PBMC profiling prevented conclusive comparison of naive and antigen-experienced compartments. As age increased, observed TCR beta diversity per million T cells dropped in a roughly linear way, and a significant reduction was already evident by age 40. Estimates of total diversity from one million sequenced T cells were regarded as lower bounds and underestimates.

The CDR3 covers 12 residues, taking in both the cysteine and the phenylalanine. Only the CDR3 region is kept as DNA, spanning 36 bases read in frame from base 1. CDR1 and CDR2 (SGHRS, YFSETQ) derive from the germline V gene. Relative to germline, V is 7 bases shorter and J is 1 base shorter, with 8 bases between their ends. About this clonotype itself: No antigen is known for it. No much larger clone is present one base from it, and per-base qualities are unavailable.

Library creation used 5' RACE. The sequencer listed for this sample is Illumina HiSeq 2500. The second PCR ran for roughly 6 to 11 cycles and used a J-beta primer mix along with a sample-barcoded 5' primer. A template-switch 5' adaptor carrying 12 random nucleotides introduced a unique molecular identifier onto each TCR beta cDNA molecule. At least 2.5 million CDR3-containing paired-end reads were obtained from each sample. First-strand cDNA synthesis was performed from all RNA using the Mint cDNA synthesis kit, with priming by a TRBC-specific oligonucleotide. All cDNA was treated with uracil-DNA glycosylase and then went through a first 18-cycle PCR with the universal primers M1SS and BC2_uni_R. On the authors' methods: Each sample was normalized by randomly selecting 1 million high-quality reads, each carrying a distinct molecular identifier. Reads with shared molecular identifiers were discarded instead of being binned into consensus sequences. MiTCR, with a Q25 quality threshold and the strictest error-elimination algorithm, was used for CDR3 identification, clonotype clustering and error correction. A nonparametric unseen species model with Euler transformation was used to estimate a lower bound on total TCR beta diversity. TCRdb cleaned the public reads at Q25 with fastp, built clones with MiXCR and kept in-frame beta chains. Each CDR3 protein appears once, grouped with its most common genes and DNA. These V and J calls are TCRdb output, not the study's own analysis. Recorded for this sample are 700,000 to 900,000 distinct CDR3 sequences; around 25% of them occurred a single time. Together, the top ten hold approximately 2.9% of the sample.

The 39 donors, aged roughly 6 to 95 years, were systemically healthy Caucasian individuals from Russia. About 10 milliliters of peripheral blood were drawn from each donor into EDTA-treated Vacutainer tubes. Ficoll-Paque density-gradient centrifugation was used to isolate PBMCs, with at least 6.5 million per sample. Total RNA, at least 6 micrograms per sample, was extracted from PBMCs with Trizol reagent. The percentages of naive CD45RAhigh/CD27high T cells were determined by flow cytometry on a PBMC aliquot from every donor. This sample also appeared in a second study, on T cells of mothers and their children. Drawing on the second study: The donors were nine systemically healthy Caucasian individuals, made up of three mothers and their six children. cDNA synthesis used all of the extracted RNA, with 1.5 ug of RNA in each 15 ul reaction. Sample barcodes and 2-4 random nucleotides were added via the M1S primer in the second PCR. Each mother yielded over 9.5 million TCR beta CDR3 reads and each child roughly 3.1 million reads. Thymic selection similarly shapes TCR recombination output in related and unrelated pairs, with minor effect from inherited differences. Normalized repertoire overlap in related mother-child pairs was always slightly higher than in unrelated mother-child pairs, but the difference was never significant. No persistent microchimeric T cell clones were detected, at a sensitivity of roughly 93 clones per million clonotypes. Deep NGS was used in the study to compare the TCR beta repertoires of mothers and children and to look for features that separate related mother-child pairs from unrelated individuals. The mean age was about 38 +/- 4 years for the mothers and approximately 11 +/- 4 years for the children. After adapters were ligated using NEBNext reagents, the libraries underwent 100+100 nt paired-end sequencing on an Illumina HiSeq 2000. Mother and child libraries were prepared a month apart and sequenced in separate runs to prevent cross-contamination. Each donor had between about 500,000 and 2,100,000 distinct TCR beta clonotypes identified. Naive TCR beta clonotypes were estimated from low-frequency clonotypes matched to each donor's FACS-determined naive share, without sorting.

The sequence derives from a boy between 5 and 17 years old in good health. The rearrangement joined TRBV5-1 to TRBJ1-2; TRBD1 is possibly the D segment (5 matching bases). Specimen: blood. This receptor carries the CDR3 CASGTNNYGYTF. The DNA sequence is TGCGCCAGCGGGACCAATAACTATGGCTACACCTTC.